This T cell receptor beta chain was sequenced during a study of T cells in Graves' hyperthyroidism and ophthalmopathy. This clonotype was seen at least ten times. Trimming took 0 bases from V and 6 from J, leaving 12 bases between them. The CDR3 is 15 amino acids. Germline values: CDR1 LGHDT, CDR2 YNNKEL (reference sequence). Amplified regions were TCR beta CDR3 sequences from RNA transcripts. The HTBI primer set served for first-round RT-PCR of the TCR CDR3. TCRdb independently ran MiXCR on the multiplex PCR reads; one entry per CDR3 protein. The profile shows roughly 400,000 distinct CDR3 sequences, more than 20% of them singletons. Patients aged 18 to 65 with hyperthyroidism were newly diagnosed, with duration under 2 months. Exclusion followed for patients with uncontrolled infection, other autoimmune disease, pregnancy or lactation.

This rearrangement joins TRBV3-1 to TRBJ2-1, with TRBD2 as a possible D gene (5 bases). This TCR was sampled from a man aged 50-59 years with Graves' hyperthyroidism. The sample was blood. The chain's CDR3 is CASSQEGLAVNEQFF. CDR3 DNA sequence: TGTGCCAGCAGCCAAGAGGGTCTAGCTGTCAATGAGCAGTTCTTC.